Listed below are T cell receptor beta chains from one sample, sequenced in a study of glioma-infiltrating T cells after dendritic cell vaccination. Clones were read by immunoSEQ multiplex PCR, and TCRdb kept only the in-frame ones, dropping some. The sample lists approximately 90,000 clones, about 81% occurring once. The specimen comprised blood, sampled after dendritic cell vaccination. The source is a human donor with glioblastoma. The conserved cysteine and the conserved F or W are not part of the CDR3 here. The D gene is left open where the match is weak.

v_call	d_call	j_call	cdr3_aa
TRBV5-1	TRBD1	TRBJ1-2	ASIGGQGAGGYT
TRBV18	.	TRBJ2-2	ASSPPNRVTGELF
TRBV18	TRBD1	TRBJ1-1	ASSPRGQGAAGYTEAF
TRBV5-1	TRBD1	TRBJ2-5	ASSLSGGQETQY
TRBV28	.	TRBJ1-4	ASSSGLADEKLF
TRBV5-6	.	TRBJ2-3	ASSPTGLRGRTDTQY
TRBV6-6	.	TRBJ1-1	ASSYSKGTRPEAF
TRBV29-1	TRBD1	TRBJ1-6	SVRDRGDSPLH
TRBV6-6	TRBD2	TRBJ2-1	ASRVAGGGNEQF
TRBV9	.	TRBJ2-1	ASTRVALGNEQF
TRBV19	.	TRBJ2-3	ASSIDLASTDTQY
TRBV6-5	.	TRBJ1-1	ASSSYRVVTEAF
TRBV27	.	TRBJ2-5	ASSSGHQETQY